Listed below are T cell receptor beta chains from one sample, sequenced in a study of OX40 agonist ivuxolimab in advanced cancers. This table comes from immunoSEQ multiplex PCR, and its TCRdb copy is limited to in-frame clones, with some not included. The sample has approximately 99,000 clones; 94% are singletons. The material sequenced was CD4+ or CD8+ T cells sorted from blood, taken in a trial of the OX40 agonist ivuxolimab. These receptors were obtained from an adult with an advanced solid tumor such as melanoma, head and neck, liver or kidney cancer. CDR3s include the opening cysteine and the closing phenylalanine or tryptophan. The D gene is left open where the match is weak. The size entry is marked missing in some rows and otherwise reads once, few, many or a size class.

D gene	clone size	V gene	J gene	CDR3 protein	CDR3 DNA
TRBD2	-	TRBV7-3	TRBJ2-1	CASSLGLAGPQEQFF	TGTGCCAGCAGCCTTGGACTAGCGGGACCCCAGGAGCAGTTCTTC
-	once	TRBV7-9	TRBJ1-6	CASHASSYNSPLHF	TGTGCCAGTCATGCCAGCTCCTATAATTCACCCCTCCACTTT
-	once	TRBV9	TRBJ1-1	CASSVDLGGTEAFF	TGTGCCAGCAGCGTAGACCTCGGGGGGACTGAAGCTTTCTTT
-	once	TRBV15	TRBJ1-3	CATSGGSGNTIYF	TGTGCCACCAGCGGGGGCTCTGGAAACACCATATATTTT
TRBD1	-	TRBV6-1	TRBJ1-1	CASNTGGAGDTEAFF	TGTGCGAGTAATACAGGGGGCGCCGGGGACACTGAAGCTTTCTTT
TRBD1	once	TRBV19	TRBJ1-4	CASSPRTGRVNEKLFF	TGTGCCAGTAGTCCCCGGACAGGGAGAGTCAATGAAAAACTGTTTTTT
-	few	TRBV4-3	TRBJ2-1	CASSPRGARTSLRASNEQFF	TGCGCCAGCAGCCCGAGGGGGGCGCGGACGTCTTTACGGGCCAGCAATGAGCAGTTCTTC
-	-	TRBV6-5	TRBJ1-2	CASSYERGSYGYTF	TGTGCCAGCAGTTACGAACGGGGAAGCTATGGCTACACCTTC
TRBD2	-	TRBV5-4	TRBJ2-7	CASSLIAGGSYEQYF	TGTGCCAGCAGCTTGATAGCGGGGGGCTCCTACGAGCAGTACTTC
-	-	TRBV30	TRBJ1-4	CAWSQGGNEKLFF	TGTGCCTGGTCTCAAGGGGGTAATGAAAAACTGTTTTTT
TRBD2	once	TRBV9	TRBJ2-2	CASAGGPAGELFF	TGTGCCAGCGCGGGGGGGCCCGCCGGGGAGCTGTTTTTT
TRBD1	-	TRBV6-5	TRBJ1-2	CASSYPGQGDYGYTF	TGTGCCAGCAGTTACCCAGGACAGGGCGACTATGGCTACACCTTC
-	-	TRBV4-2	TRBJ1-2	CASSQDLRGDYGYTF	TGTGCCAGCAGCCAAGATTTGAGGGGCGACTATGGCTACACCTTC
TRBD2	-	TRBV7-3	TRBJ2-3	CASSLGLARTDTQYF	TGTGCCAGCAGCTTGGGACTAGCGCGCACAGATACGCAGTATTTT
TRBD2	-	TRBV10-3	TRBJ2-2	CAISLAGGPPDTGELFF	TGTGCCATCAGCCTAGCGGGGGGGCCCCCGGACACCGGGGAGCTGTTTTTT
TRBD1	once	TRBV9	TRBJ2-2	CASSATGGAGTGELFF	TGTGCCAGCAGCGCGACAGGGGGCGCGGGCACCGGGGAGCTGTTTTTT